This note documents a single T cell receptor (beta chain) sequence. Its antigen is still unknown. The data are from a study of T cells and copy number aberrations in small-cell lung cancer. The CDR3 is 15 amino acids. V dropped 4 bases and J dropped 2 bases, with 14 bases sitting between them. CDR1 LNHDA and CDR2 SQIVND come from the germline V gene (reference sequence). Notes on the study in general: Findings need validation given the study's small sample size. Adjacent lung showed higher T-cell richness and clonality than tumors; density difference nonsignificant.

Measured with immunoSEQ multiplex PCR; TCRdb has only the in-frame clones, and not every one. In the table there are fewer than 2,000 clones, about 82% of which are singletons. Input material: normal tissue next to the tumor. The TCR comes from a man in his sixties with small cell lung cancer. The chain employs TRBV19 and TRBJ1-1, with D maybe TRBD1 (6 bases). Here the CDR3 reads CASSRYAGDNTEAFF. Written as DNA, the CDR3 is TGTGCCAGTAGTAGATACGCAGGGGATAACACTGAAGCTTTCTTT.